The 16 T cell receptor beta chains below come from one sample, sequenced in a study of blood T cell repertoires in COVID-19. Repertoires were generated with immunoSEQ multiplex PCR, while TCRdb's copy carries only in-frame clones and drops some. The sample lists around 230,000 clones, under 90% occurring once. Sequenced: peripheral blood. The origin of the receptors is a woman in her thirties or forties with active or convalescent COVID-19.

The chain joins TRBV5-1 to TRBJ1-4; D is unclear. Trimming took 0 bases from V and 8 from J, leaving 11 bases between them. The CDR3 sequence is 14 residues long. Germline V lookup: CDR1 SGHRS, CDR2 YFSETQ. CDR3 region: CASSLGSGEEKLFF. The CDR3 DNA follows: TGCGCCAGCAGCTTGGGCTCAGGCGAGGAAAAACTGTTTTTT.

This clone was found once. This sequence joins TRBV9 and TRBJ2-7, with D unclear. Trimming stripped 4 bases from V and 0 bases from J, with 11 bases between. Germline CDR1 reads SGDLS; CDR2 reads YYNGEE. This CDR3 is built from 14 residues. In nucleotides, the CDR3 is TGTGCCAGCAGCTTAAGCCTGAGCTCCTACGAGCAGTACTTC. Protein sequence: CASSLSLSSYEQYF.

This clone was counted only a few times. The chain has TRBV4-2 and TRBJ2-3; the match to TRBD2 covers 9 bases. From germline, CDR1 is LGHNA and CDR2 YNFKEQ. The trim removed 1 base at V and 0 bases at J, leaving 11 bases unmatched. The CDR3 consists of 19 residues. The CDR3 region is CASSQGGAGGRSSTDTQYF. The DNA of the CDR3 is TGTGCCAGCAGCCAAGGGGGAGCGGGGGGCCGCTCTAGCACAGATACGCAGTATTTT.

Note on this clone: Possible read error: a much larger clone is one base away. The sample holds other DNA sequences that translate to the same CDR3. The CDR3 bases are TGTGCCAGCAGTTTGACAGGGGGTCGGGCGGGGGCGGGAGCTTTCTTT. This sequence encodes CASSLTGGRAGAGAFF. The V and J genes are TRBV6-5 and TRBJ1-1, with 9 positions matching TRBD1. CDR1 and CDR2 (germline): MNHEY, SVGAGI. With V trimmed by 4 bases and J by 10 bases, 16 bases remained unmatched. CDR3 length: 16 amino acids.

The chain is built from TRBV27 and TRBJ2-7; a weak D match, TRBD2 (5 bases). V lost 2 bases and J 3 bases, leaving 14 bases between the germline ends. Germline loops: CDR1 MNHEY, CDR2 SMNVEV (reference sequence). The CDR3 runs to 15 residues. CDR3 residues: CASSLIPGIGYEQYF. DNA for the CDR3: TGTGCCAGCAGTTTAATCCCGGGGATCGGCTACGAGCAGTACTTC.

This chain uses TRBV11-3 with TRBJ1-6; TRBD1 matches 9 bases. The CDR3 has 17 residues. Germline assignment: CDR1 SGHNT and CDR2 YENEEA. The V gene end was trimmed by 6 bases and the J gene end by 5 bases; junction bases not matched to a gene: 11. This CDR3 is CASSLNDRGFDNSPLHF. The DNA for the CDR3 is TGTGCCAGCAGTCTTAATGACAGGGGGTTCGATAATTCACCCCTCCACTTT.

CDR3 sequence reads: CASSKESGNQPQHF. CDR3 DNA: TGTGCCAGCAGTAAAGAGTCAGGCAATCAGCCCCAGCATTTT. This rearrangement joins TRBV2 to TRBJ1-5; D not resolved. CDR3 length: 14 amino acids. V was pared by 5 bases and J by 2 bases, with 10 bases between. CDR1 and CDR2 from the germline V gene are SNHLY and FYNNEI.

DNA for the CDR3: TGTGCCAGCAGCTTAGCCGGACTAGTGGGTACGGAGGGCAATGAGCAGTTCTTC. Translated, it gives CASSLAGLVGTEGNEQFF. V is TRBV7-8 and J is TRBJ2-1; 7 bases are shared with TRBD2. CDR3 length: 18 amino acids. The V and J ends lost 0 bases and 6 bases, in that order; junction bases with no gene match: 14. Looked up from germline, CDR1 is SGHVS and CDR2 is FQNEAQ.

The CDR3 region is CASSLTLDYEQYF. For the CDR3, the DNA is TGTGCCAGCAGCTTAACTTTAGACTACGAGCAGTACTTC. The chain is built from TRBV7-2 and TRBJ2-7; no clear D gene. The CDR3 is 13 amino acids. CDR1 is SGHTA, CDR2 FQGNSA, per germline. Trimming stripped 2 bases from V and 3 bases from J, with 8 bases between.

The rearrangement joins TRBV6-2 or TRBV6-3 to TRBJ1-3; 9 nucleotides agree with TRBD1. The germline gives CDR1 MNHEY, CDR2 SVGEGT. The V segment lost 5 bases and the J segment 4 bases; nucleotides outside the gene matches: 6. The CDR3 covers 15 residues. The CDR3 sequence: CASSPGTGYGNTIYF. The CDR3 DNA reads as TGTGCCAGCAGTCCCGGGACAGGGTACGGAAACACCATATATTTT.

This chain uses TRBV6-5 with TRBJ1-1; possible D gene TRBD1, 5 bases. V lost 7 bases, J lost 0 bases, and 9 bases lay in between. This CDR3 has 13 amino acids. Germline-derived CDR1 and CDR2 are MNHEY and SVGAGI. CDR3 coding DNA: TGTGCCAGCATCGACAGCTTGAACACTGAAGCTTTCTTT. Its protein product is CASIDSLNTEAFF.

The chain's CDR3 is CASNRAGGTTGELFF. The CDR3 nucleotides read TGTGCCAGCAATCGGGCGGGGGGAACGACCGGGGAGCTGTTTTTT. The chain combines TRBV7-9 with TRBJ2-2; 8 bases line up with TRBD2. Germline lookup yields CDR1 SEHNR and CDR2 FQNEAQ (reference sequence). The CDR3 sequence is 15 residues long. Trimming cost V 7 bases and J 5 bases; bases outside gene matches: 9.

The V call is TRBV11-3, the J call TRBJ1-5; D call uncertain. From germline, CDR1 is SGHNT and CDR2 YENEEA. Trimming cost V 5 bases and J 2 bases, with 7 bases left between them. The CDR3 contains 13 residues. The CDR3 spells CASSLRGNQPQHF. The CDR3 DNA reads TGTGCCAGCAGCCTCCGGGGCAATCAGCCCCAGCATTTT.

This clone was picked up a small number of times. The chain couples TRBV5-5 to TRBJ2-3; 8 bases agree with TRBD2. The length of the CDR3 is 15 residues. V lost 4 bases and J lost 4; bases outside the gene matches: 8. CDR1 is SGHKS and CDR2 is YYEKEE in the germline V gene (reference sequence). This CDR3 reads CASSIRGGRADTQYF. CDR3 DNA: TGTGCCAGCAGCATCCGGGGGGGCCGGGCAGATACGCAGTATTTT.

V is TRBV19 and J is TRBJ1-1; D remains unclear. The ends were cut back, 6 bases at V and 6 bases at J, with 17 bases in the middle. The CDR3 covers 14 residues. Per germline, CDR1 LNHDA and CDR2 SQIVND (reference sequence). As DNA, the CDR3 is TGTGCCAGTAGCCCGGGCCCCCCGGGGTCTGAAGCTTTCTTT. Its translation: CASSPGPPGSEAFF.

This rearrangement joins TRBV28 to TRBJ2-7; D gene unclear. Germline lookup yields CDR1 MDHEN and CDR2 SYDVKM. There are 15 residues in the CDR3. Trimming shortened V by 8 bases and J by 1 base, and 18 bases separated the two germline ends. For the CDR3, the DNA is TGTGCCAGCGTGTTAGCCGAGGCCCCATCCTACGAGCAGTACTTC. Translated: CASVLAEAPSYEQYF.